The T cell receptor beta chain under discussion was sequenced for a study of early T cells in non-severe SARS-CoV-2 infection. Overall study context: Bulk RNA taken from unsorted whole blood was sequenced, leaving chains unpaired.

The study's findings and limits: Private and CD4 specificities were missed by VDJdb matching, skewed to anti-spike CD8.

The TCR library protocol attached unique molecular identifiers to the individual cDNA molecules. One entry per CDR3 protein, called by TCRdb with MiXCR from the 5' RACE reads. Of around 22,000 distinct CDR3 sequences listed, about 3.7% were seen once; the top ten hold 4.5% to 6%. V dropped 4 bases and J dropped 4 bases, with 16 bases sitting between them. Per germline, CDR1 MNHEY and CDR2 SMNVEV (reference sequence). The CDR3 has 16 residues. In its sample, this clonotype was seen many times. Its antigen is as yet unknown. V usage is TRBV27 and J usage is TRBJ2-2, with D perhaps matching TRBD1 (5 bases). This clonotype was sampled from an adult who was a healthcare worker with PCR-confirmed SARS-CoV-2 infection or an uninfected control (not recorded which). The source material was whole blood. Here the CDR3 reads CASSSIPRVATGELFF. CDR3 sequence (DNA): TGTGCCAGCAGTTCAATCCCCAGGGTCGCCACCGGGGAGCTGTTTTTT.